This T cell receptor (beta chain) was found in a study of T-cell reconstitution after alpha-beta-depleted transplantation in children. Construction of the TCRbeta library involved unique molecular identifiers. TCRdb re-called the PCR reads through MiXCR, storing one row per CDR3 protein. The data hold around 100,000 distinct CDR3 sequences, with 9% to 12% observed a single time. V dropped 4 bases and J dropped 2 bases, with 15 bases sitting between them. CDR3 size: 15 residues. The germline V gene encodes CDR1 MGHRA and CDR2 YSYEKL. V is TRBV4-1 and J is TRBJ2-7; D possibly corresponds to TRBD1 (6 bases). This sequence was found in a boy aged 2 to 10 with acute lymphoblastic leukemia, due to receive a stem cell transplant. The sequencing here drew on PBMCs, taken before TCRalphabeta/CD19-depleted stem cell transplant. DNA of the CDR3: TGCGCCAGCAGCCCGCCCGGGACACTAACCTACGAGCAGTACTTC. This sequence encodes CASSPPGTLTYEQYF.